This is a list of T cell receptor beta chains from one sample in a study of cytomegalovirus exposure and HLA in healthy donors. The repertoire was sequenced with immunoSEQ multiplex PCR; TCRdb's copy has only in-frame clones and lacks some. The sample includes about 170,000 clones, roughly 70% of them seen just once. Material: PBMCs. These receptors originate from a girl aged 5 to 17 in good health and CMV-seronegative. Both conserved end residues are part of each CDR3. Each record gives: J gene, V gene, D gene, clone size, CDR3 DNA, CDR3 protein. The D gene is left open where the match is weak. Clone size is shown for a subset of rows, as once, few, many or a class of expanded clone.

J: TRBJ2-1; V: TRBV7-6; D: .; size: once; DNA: TGTGCCAGCAGCTTAGCCGGAATCACAGGCAATGAGCAGTTCTTC; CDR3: CASSLAGITGNEQFF
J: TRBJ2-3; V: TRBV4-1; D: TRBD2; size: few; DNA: TGCGCCAGCAGCCAAGATCGACTAGCTTGGGGCACAGATACGCAGTATTTT; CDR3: CASSQDRLAWGTDTQYF
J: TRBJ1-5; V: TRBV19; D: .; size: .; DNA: TGTGCCAGTACCGTGGCCGAATCGGGAGGCGTCGGGGGGTTGGTGCGGCCCCAGCATTTT; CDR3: CASTVAESGGVGGLVRPQHF
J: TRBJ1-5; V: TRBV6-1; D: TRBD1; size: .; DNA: TGTGCCAGCACTCGGGACAGCAGCAATCAGCCCCAGCATTTT; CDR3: CASTRDSSNQPQHF
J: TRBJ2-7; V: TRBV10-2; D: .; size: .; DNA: TGCGCCAGCAGTGACCCAGACGGCAGATTACGAGGGTACGAGCAGTACTTC; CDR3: CASSDPDGRLRGYEQYF
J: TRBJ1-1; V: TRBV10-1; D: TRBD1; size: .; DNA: TGCGCCAGCAGTGCCGGACAGGGGGTTGATGAAGCTTTCTTT; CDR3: CASSAGQGVDEAFF
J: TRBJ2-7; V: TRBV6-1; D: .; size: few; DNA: TGTGCCAGCAACCTATATTACGAGCAGTACTTC; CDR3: CASNLYYEQYF
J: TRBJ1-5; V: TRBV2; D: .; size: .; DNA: TGTGCCAGCAGCGAAGGACAGTATAGCAATCAGCCCCAGCATTTT; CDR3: CASSEGQYSNQPQHF
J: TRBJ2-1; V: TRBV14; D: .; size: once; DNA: TGTGCCAGCAGTTCGGGTACCTACAATGAGCAGTTCTTC; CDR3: CASSSGTYNEQFF
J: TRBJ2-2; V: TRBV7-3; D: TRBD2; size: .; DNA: TGTGCCAGCAGCCGAAGCGGGGGTAGGACCGGGGAGCTGTTTTTT; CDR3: CASSRSGGRTGELFF
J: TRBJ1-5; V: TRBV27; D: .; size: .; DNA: TGTGCCAGCAGCCATAGCAATCAGCCCCAGCATTTT; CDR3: CASSHSNQPQHF
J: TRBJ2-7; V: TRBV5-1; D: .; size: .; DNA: TGCGCCAGCAGCCAGACAGGCTACGAGCAGTACTTC; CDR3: CASSQTGYEQYF
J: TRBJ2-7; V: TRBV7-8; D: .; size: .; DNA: TGTGCCAGCAGCTCGGGCAGGGACTACGAGCAGTACTTC; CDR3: CASSSGRDYEQYF
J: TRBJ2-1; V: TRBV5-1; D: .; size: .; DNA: TGCGCCAGCAGCTTGGTCGGGGGTACCTACAATGAGCAGTTCTTC; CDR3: CASSLVGGTYNEQFF
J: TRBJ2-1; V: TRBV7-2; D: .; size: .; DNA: TGTGCCAGCAGTGGACAGTCGAGCTCCTACAATGAGCAGTTCTTC; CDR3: CASSGQSSSYNEQFF
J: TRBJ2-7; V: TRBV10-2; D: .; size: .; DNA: TGCGCCAGCAGTGTTCAGACCTACGAGCAGTACTTC; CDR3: CASSVQTYEQYF